The clone carrying this T cell receptor (beta chain) appeared many times. CDR3 length equals 17 residues. CDR1 SGHAT and CDR2 FQNNGV come from the germline V gene. Trimming took off 1 base at V and 3 bases at J, with 13 bases between the two ends. TCRdb passed the reads through MiXCR, listing each CDR3 protein once. The table includes tens of thousands of distinct CDR3 sequences, over 3.5% detected once. The data were taken from a study of T cell repertoires in cytomegalovirus infection. Sequencing used PBMCs. This clonotype originated in a human donor in good health (CMV status not recorded). Some clones in this sample may be carry-over from other donors' samples. The rearrangement uses TRBV11-2 and TRBJ1-6; no clear D. CDR3 in amino acids: CASSLVLGARYNSPLHF. CDR3 in DNA: TGTGCCAGCAGCTTAGTATTGGGCGCACGCTATAATTCACCCCTCCACTTT.